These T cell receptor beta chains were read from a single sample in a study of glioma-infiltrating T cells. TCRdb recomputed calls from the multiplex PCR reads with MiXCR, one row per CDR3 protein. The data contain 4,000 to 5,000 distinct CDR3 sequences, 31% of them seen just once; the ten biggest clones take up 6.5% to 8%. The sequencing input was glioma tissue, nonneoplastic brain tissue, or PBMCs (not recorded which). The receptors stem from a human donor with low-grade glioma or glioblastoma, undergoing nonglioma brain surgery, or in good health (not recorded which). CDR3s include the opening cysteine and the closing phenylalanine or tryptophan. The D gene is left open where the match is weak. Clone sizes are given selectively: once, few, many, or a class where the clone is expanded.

CASSILSGGYGYTF,TGTGCCAGTAGTATCCTGTCAGGGGGGTATGGCTACACCTTC,TRBV19,TRBD1,TRBJ1-2,medium-sized,14
CASSGRWQYF,TGTGCCAGTTCGGGGAGGTGGCAGTACTTC,TRBV25-1,-,TRBJ2-7,medium-sized,10
CASSFLSGTDNEQFF,TGTGCCAGCAGCTTCTTATCCGGGACAGATAATGAGCAGTTCTTC,TRBV2,TRBD1,TRBJ2-1,many,15
CASSPRGGRHGDTQYF,TGTGCCAGCAGTCCGCGGGGGGGCCGTCATGGAGATACGCAGTATTTT,TRBV27,TRBD2,TRBJ2-3,medium-sized,16
CASSLTGNTEALF,TGTGCCAGCAGCCTGACAGGGAACACTGAAGCTTTATTT,TRBV7-6,TRBD1,TRBJ1-1,-,13
CASRGRPYNEQFF,TGTGCCAGCAGGGGGCGACCCTACAATGAGCAGTTCTTC,TRBV6-1,-,TRBJ2-1,-,13
CASGITRAVGGSYNSPLHF,TGTGCTAGTGGCATCACCCGGGCGGTAGGAGGGTCCTATAATTCACCCCTCCACTTT,TRBV12-5,-,TRBJ1-6,many,19
CASSYTDTQYF,TGTGCCAGCAGCTACACAGATACGCAGTATTTT,TRBV11-2,-,TRBJ2-3,many,11
CSARDIRGGLNEQFF,TGCAGTGCTAGAGATATTCGCGGGGGATTAAATGAGCAGTTCTTC,TRBV20-1,TRBD2,TRBJ2-1,medium-sized,15
CATRTSGDLDTQYF,TGTGCCACGAGGACTAGCGGGGACCTCGATACCCAGTACTTC,TRBV10-3,TRBD2,TRBJ2-5,medium-sized,14
CASSPATSGGWETQYF,TGTGCCAGCAGTCCCGCGACTAGCGGGGGATGGGAGACCCAGTACTTC,TRBV28,TRBD2,TRBJ2-5,medium-sized,16
CAWSAGPEAFF,TGTGCCTGGAGCGCAGGCCCTGAAGCTTTCTTT,TRBV30,-,TRBJ1-1,many,11
CASSYVGTGTGNEQFF,TGTGCCAGCAGCTACGTCGGGACAGGGACTGGCAATGAGCAGTTCTTC,TRBV5-4,TRBD1,TRBJ2-1,many,16
CASSPRGGRHGDTKYF,TGTGCCAGCAGTCCGCGGGGGGGCCGCCATGGAGATACGAAGTATTTT,TRBV27,TRBD2,TRBJ2-3,-,16
CASSNDWAGGYTF,TGTGCCAGCTCAAACGACTGGGCTGGAGGCTACACCTTC,TRBV18,-,TRBJ1-2,medium-sized,13
CASSEEALSYEQYF,TGTGCCAGCAGTGAAGAAGCACTCTCCTACGAGCAGTACTTC,TRBV2,-,TRBJ2-7,many,14
CASSMTGEGQETQYF,TGTGCCAGCAGTATGACAGGGGAAGGGCAAGAGACCCAGTACTTC,TRBV12-3/TRBV12-4,TRBD1,TRBJ2-5,many,15
CASSFSGGLGETKYF,TGTGCCAGCAGTTTCTCGGGGGGCCTGGGGGAGACCAAGTACTTC,TRBV27,-,TRBJ2-5,-,15
CASSLMTRETQYF,TGTGCCAGCAGCTTAATGACGAGGGAGACCCAGTACTTC,TRBV7-3,-,TRBJ2-5,medium-sized,13
CASSLERGLHGYTF,TGTGCCAGCAGCTTAGAACGGGGGCTACATGGCTACACCTTC,TRBV7-2,-,TRBJ1-2,medium-sized,14
CASSQGVAEGQPQHF,TGTGCCAGCAGTCAAGGGGTGGCAGAGGGACAGCCCCAGCATTTT,TRBV12-3/TRBV12-4,-,TRBJ1-5,medium-sized,15
CASILWVTSGDTQYF,TGTGCCAGCATTTTATGGGTGACATCCGGAGATACGCAGTATTTT,TRBV28,-,TRBJ2-3,once,15
CASGQNRDGYTDTQYF,TGTGCTAGTGGTCAAAACCGGGACGGCTACACAGATACGCAGTATTTT,TRBV12-5,-,TRBJ2-3,many,16
CASSEVNYEQYF,TGTGCCAGCAGTGAAGTCAATTACGAGCAGTACTTC,TRBV6-1,-,TRBJ2-7,medium-sized,12
CARRSGGVYPPYF,TGTGCCAGGCGATCCGGGGGGGTGTATCCGCCGTATTTT,TRBV6-2/TRBV6-3,TRBD2,TRBJ2-3,-,13
CASSEWGTGDYNSPLHF,TGTGCCAGCAGTGAATGGGGTACAGGTGATTATAATTCACCCCTCCACTTT,TRBV2,-,TRBJ1-6,many,17
CASRGSGQNKSPLHF,TGTGCCAGCAGAGGATCAGGACAGAATAAATCACCCCTCCACTTT,TRBV6-4,-,TRBJ1-6,-,15
CASRLGTMNTEAFF,TGTGCCAGCAGACTGGGGACCATGAACACTGAAGCTTTCTTT,TRBV12-3/TRBV12-4,-,TRBJ1-1,-,14
CASSPERNTIYF,TGTGCCAGCAGCCCGGAACGAAACACCATATATTTT,TRBV6-1,-,TRBJ1-3,medium-sized,12
CASSHVGFGYTF,TGCGCCAGCAGCCATGTAGGGTTTGGCTACACCTTC,TRBV4-1,-,TRBJ1-2,many,12
CASRATSGGGTDTQYF,TGCGCCAGCAGGGCGACTAGCGGGGGGGGCACAGATACGCAGTATTTT,TRBV10-1,TRBD2,TRBJ2-3,many,16
CASSPQGSEQYF,TGTGCCAGTAGTCCCCAGGGAAGCGAGCAGTACTTC,TRBV19,-,TRBJ2-7,many,12
CASKGGGYQETQYF,TGCGCCAGCAAAGGCGGGGGGTACCAAGAGACCCAGTACTTC,TRBV5-1,TRBD2,TRBJ2-5,few,14